This T cell receptor (beta chain) was profiled in a study of blood T cell repertoires in COVID-19. The V end was cut by 4 bases, the J end by 2 bases, with 29 bases between. The length of the CDR3 is 21 residues. The Seattle site enrolled patients during active infection and followed them longitudinally. Repertoires were generated with immunoSEQ multiplex PCR, while TCRdb's copy carries only in-frame clones and drops some. Of under 400,000 clones detected, roughly 90% appear once; the ten largest clones hold roughly 2.9%. Sequencing used peripheral blood. The V and J genes are TRBV23-1 and TRBJ1-4, with D possibly matching TRBD1 (5 bases). TRBV23-1 is recorded as an ORF, its role being uncertain. The receptor comes from a young woman with COVID-19, enrolled during active disease. The CDR3 is CASSRQEGGEEAQLTNEKLFF. The DNA for the CDR3 is TGCGCCAGCAGTCGTCAAGAGGGAGGGGAAGAAGCACAACTGACTAATGAAAAACTGTTTTTT.